This T cell receptor beta chain originates from a study of lymphopenia after photon versus proton radiotherapy. General observations from the study: Authors raise, but do not show, better survival with proton therapy. Post-nadir diversity loss with photons came from oligoclonal expansion, particularly CD8+ Temra cells.

The protocol was immunoSEQ multiplex PCR, while the TCRdb copy is restricted to in-frame clones and leaves out a portion. The sample has some 45,000 clones, about 85% seen once. Of note for this clone: The antigen is unknown.

Trimming took 0 bases from V and 0 from J, leaving 12 bases between them. The V gene's germline CDR1 is SGHAT and CDR2 FQNNGV. This CDR3 is built from 18 residues. Source: peripheral blood, taken from a patient treated with proton-based radiotherapy. This receptor was obtained from a woman aged 70-85 years with pancreatic cancer. The rearrangement uses TRBV11-2 and TRBJ2-6, with a tentative D call TRBD2 (5 bases). The CDR3 region has the DNA TGTGCCAGCAGCTTAGAGGGGTTCGGGAACTCTGGGGCCAACGTCCTGACTTTC. Translating gives CASSLEGFGNSGANVLTF.